One and the same sample provided the 24 T cell receptor beta chains below, sequenced in a study of identifying expanded T cells in peripheral blood. The protocol was immunoSEQ multiplex PCR, while the TCRdb copy is restricted to in-frame clones and leaves out a portion. This table holds under 90,000 clones, roughly 90% found once. The sample taken for sequencing was blood. The receptor source for this set is a person aged 18 to 70 in good health.

The J gene is TRBJ2-1, the V gene TRBV12-5, with D hard to call. Trimming cost V 2 bases and J 5 bases, with 4 bases left between them. CDR3 length: 12 residues. The germline CDR1 and CDR2 sequences are LGHNT and FRNRAP. The CDR3 nucleotides read TGTGCTAGTGGTTTGCAGGACAATGAGCAGTTCTTC. Translating it yields CASGLQDNEQFF.

The chain employs TRBV5-4 and TRBJ2-1; D uncertain. The germline gives CDR1 SGHNT, CDR2 YYREEE (reference sequence). The CDR3 consists of 15 residues. Trimming took 4 bases from V and 0 from J, leaving 11 bases between them. This CDR3 is CASSHDPSSYNEQFF. In DNA, the CDR3 is TGTGCCAGCAGCCACGACCCGAGCTCCTACAATGAGCAGTTCTTC.

This clone was observed once. The chain employs TRBV19 and TRBJ2-2; a possible D gene is TRBD2 (5 bases). Trimming cost V 5 bases and J 4 bases, with 11 bases left between them. From germline, CDR1 is LNHDA and CDR2 SQIVND (reference sequence). CDR3 length: 14 amino acids. The CDR3 sequence is CASSGLAITGELFF. The CDR3 DNA reads as TGTGCCAGTAGTGGACTCGCCATCACCGGGGAGCTGTTTTTT.

The chain recombines TRBV27 with TRBJ1-1, with 12 bases matching TRBD1. In germline, CDR1 is MNHEY, CDR2 SMNVEV (reference sequence). This CDR3 region has 15 residues. Trimming cost V 3 bases and J 3 bases; bases outside gene matches: 2. The CDR3 sequence: CASSFGTGGDTEAFF. The CDR3 bases are TGTGCCAGCAGTTTTGGGACAGGGGGCGACACTGAAGCTTTCTTT.

This clone has only one observation. The chain has TRBV29-1 and TRBJ2-1; D unresolved. Per the germline V gene, CDR1 is SQVTM and CDR2 is ANQGSEA. The CDR3 runs to 11 residues. Trimming cost V 2 bases and J 5 bases, with 4 bases left between them. CDR3 sequence: CSVESHNEQFF. The DNA for the CDR3 is TGCAGCGTTGAAAGTCACAATGAGCAGTTCTTC.

The chain has TRBV10-2 and TRBJ1-1; unclear D gene. CDR1 is WSHSY and CDR2 is SAAADI in the germline V gene. The CDR3 has 12 amino acids. Trimming left V 6 bases short and J 1 base short, with 6 bases between. CDR3 amino acids: CASRLENTEAFF. The CDR3 DNA is TGCGCCAGCAGATTGGAGAACACTGAAGCTTTCTTT.

The V gene is TRBV7-2, the J gene TRBJ2-7; the D gene is possibly TRBD1 (6 bases). Trimming shortened V by 0 bases and J by 0 bases, and 9 bases separated the two germline ends. CDR1 and CDR2 (germline): SGHTA, FQGNSA. The CDR3 covers 15 residues. CDR3: CASSLAGTHSYEQYF. In nucleotides, the CDR3 is TGTGCCAGCAGCTTAGCTGGGACACACTCCTACGAGCAGTACTTC.

The chain carries TRBV7-2 and TRBJ2-7, with D possibly TRBD1 on 5 matching bases. Germline V gene data show CDR1 as SGHTA and CDR2 as FQGNSA. V dropped 5 bases and J dropped 3 bases, with 8 bases sitting between them. The CDR3 contains 12 residues. CDR3 in amino acids: CASSRTGYEQYF. CDR3 nucleotides: TGTGCCAGCAGCCGCACAGGCTACGAGCAGTACTTC.

This clone has only one observation. The chain joins TRBV18 to TRBJ2-7; 8 nucleotides match TRBD1. There are 13 residues in the CDR3. Germline V lookup: CDR1 KGHSH, CDR2 LQKENI. After removal of 6 bases from V and 9 bases from J, the junction contained 10 bases not matched to a gene. CDR3 loop: CASSVDRGVRQYF. CDR3 nucleotides: TGTGCCAGCTCTGTCGACAGGGGCGTCAGGCAGTACTTC.

The V gene is TRBV28, the J gene TRBJ2-7; no definite D call. Germline values: CDR1 MDHEN, CDR2 SYDVKM. The CDR3 consists of 14 residues. With 6 bases removed from V and 2 bases from J, the gap between germline ends came to 14 bases. This CDR3 is CASRPPGSPYEQYF. The CDR3 bases are TGTGCCAGCAGACCCCCTGGGTCCCCCTACGAGCAGTACTTC.

This chain joins TRBV28 and TRBJ2-1, with 10 bases matching TRBD2. CDR1 is MDHEN and CDR2 is SYDVKM in the germline V gene. The CDR3 length is 16 residues. With 6 bases clipped from V and 0 bases from J, the junction kept 5 bases outside the gene matches. The CDR3, as DNA: TGTGCCAGCAGGCACCCTAGCGGGAGCTCCTACAATGAGCAGTTCTTC. It specifies CASRHPSGSSYNEQFF.

V is TRBV18 and J is TRBJ2-7; D is unclear. Trimming pared 1 base from V and 0 bases from J, leaving 10 bases between. Germline CDR1 reads KGHSH; CDR2 reads LQKENI. This CDR3 spans 15 amino acids. The CDR3 DNA sequence: TGTGCCAGCTCACCACTGCCCGAGCGCTCCTACGAGCAGTACTTC. This encodes CASSPLPERSYEQYF.

This chain joins TRBV7-2 and TRBJ2-7, with 7 nucleotides matching TRBD1. Germline CDR1 is SGHTA and CDR2 is FQGNSA. The CDR3 loop spans 14 amino acids. The trim removed 5 bases at V and 3 bases at J, leaving 7 bases unmatched. The CDR3 spells CASSVRQGGYEQYF. CDR3 nucleotides: TGTGCCAGCAGCGTCAGACAGGGCGGCTACGAGCAGTACTTC.

This sequence joins TRBV21-1 and TRBJ2-7; no check of the table's D call, TRBD1, against the DNA was made. TRBV21-1 is listed as a pseudogene. This CDR3 is built from 15 residues. This CDR3 is CASSKRTGKSYEQYF. Here the CDR3 DNA reads TGTGCCAGCAGCAAGCGGACAGGGAAGAGCTACGAGCAGTACTTC.

V is TRBV7-6 and J is TRBJ2-1; the D is unclear. CDR3 size: 11 residues. Germline lookup yields CDR1 SGHVS and CDR2 FNYEAQ. Trimming took 2 bases from V and 8 from J, leaving 4 bases between them. The CDR3 reads CASSLSHEQFF. DNA of the CDR3: TGTGCCAGCAGCTTAAGCCATGAGCAGTTCTTC.

As concerns this clone: Other DNA sequences in this sample translate to the same CDR3. The genes are TRBV7-9 and TRBJ2-3, with 7 bases aligning to TRBD2. This CDR3 is 14 amino acids long. Germline loops: CDR1 SEHNR, CDR2 FQNEAQ (reference sequence). V was pared by 5 bases and J by 2 bases, with 4 bases of the junction left unmatched. The CDR3 reads CASSPSGNTDTQYF. The CDR3 DNA follows: TGTGCCAGCAGCCCAAGCGGGAACACAGATACGCAGTATTTT.

J is TRBJ2-1 and V is TRBV29-1; 8 bases map to TRBD2. The CDR3 spans 16 residues. Germline-derived CDR1 and CDR2 are SQVTM and ANQGSEA. The J segment lost 5 bases and the V segment lost 3 bases, leaving 12 bases of the junction unmatched. CDR3 nucleotide sequence: TGCAGCGTTGACGGGCGGGAGGTCTCCCCAAACAATGAGCAGTTCTTC. Translation gives CSVDGREVSPNNEQFF.

The count of this clone is one. This rearrangement joins TRBV7-2 to TRBJ2-2; D unclear. In germline, CDR1 is SGHTA, CDR2 FQGNSA. This CDR3 is built from 13 residues. The V end lost 2 bases, the J end lost 7 bases, and 8 bases lay between the germline ends. CDR3 DNA sequence: TGTGCCAGCAGCTTACGACTTGGCGGGGAGCTGTTTTTT. Amino acid sequence: CASSLRLGGELFF. The full variable domain, in which reference TRBV7-2 and TRBJ2-2 provide the parts outside the CDR3, is GAGVSQSPSNKVTEKGKDVELRCDPISGHTALYWYRQSLGQGLEFLIYFQGNSAPDKSGLPSDRFSAERTGGSVSTLTIQRTQQEDSAVYLCASSLRLGGELFFGEGSRLTVL.

The V and J genes are TRBV29-1 and TRBJ1-2; 9 bases line up with TRBD1. This CDR3 is 13 amino acids long. V trimming: 7 bases; J trimming: 8 bases; junction bases outside the gene matches: 11. Germline lookup yields CDR1 SQVTM and CDR2 ANQGSEA. The CDR3 DNA reads as TGCAGCGGGACTGAACAGGGGGCGCGAGGCTACACCTTC. This codes for CSGTEQGARGYTF.

The V gene is TRBV6-1, the J gene TRBJ1-6; possibly TRBD1 for D (5 bases). The CDR3 extends over 14 amino acids. CDR1 is MNHNS and CDR2 is SASEGT in the germline V gene. V gave up 4 bases and J gave up 9 bases, with 13 bases separating them. Here the CDR3 DNA reads TGTGCCAGCAGTGCGGGACCTCACCTTTCACCCCTCCACTTT. Translating it yields CASSAGPHLSPLHF.

This clone was observed once. J is TRBJ1-2 and V is TRBV19; a weak D match, TRBD1 (6 bases). V was shortened by 1 base and J by 7 bases, with 19 bases between the two germline ends. This CDR3 has 16 residues. Per the germline V gene, CDR1 is LNHDA and CDR2 is SQIVND (reference sequence). The DNA of the CDR3 is TGTGCCAGTAGTATAGGAGCGGTGTTAGGGGGTGTTGGCTACACCTTC. Protein: CASSIGAVLGGVGYTF.

J is TRBJ2-2 and V is TRBV2; 8 positions match TRBD1. CDR3 length: 15 residues. Germline lookup yields CDR1 SNHLY and CDR2 FYNNEI. V was pared by 4 bases and J by 4 bases, with 5 bases of the junction left unmatched. In DNA form, the CDR3 reads TGTGCCAGCAGTGGGCAGGGGGCGGCCACCGGGGAGCTGTTTTTT. Its translation: CASSGQGAATGELFF.

CDR3 residues: CASSLDSGQGSYEQYF. The CDR3 coding sequence is TGTGCCAGCAGCTTAGACTCAGGACAGGGTAGCTACGAGCAGTACTTC. The chain joins TRBV7-2 to TRBJ2-7; TRBD1 aligns across 8 bases. The CDR3 contains 16 residues. V shed 1 base, J shed 3 bases, and the junction held 8 bases outside the gene matches. Looked up from germline, CDR1 is SGHTA and CDR2 is FQGNSA.

This clone has only a few counts. Written as DNA, the CDR3 is TGTGCCAGCAGCTTGGTTTTAGGGGGGGCCGCCTACGAGCAGTACTTC. This gives the protein CASSLVLGGAAYEQYF. The rearrangement links TRBV5-4 to TRBJ2-7, with a tentative D call TRBD2 (7 bases). Trimming left V 0 bases short and J 2 bases short, with 15 bases between. CDR3 length: 16 amino acids. Germline V gene lookup returns CDR1 SGHNT and CDR2 YYREEE (reference sequence).